The entry below describes one TCR beta chain. The method was immunoSEQ multiplex PCR; TCRdb's version includes in-frame clones alone and lacks a portion of them. The table includes about 89,000 clones, approximately 96% detected once. This entry belongs to a study of technical replicates of blood from a handful of donors. The sequence came from a human donor in good health. Sequencing used T cells isolated from PBMCs.

CDR3 DNA sequence: TGTGCCAGCAGTTACTCCTTCCGGTCCTCTGAAGCTTTCTTT. It specifies CASSYSFRSSEAFF. This chain links TRBV6-5 with TRBJ1-1; D not resolved. V was trimmed by 0 bases and J by 6 bases, leaving 11 bases between them. The CDR3 sequence is 14 residues long. Germline loops: CDR1 MNHEY, CDR2 SVGAGI.